This T cell receptor (beta chain) was documented in a study of blood T cell repertoires in COVID-19. At the level of the study: Collection of acute and convalescent COVID-19 samples took place in the United States, Italy and Spain. PBMCs, B-cell-depleted T cells, or T cells provided the cDNA or gDNA that made up the material.

In the authors' workflow: Nucleated cell counts were estimated from reference gene primer amplification. Assay: immunoSEQ multiplex PCR; the TCRdb copy retains only in-frame clones and omits some. V and J calls and clone size are copied from that table; D and trimming were computed from the DNA. The sample holds 120,000 to 150,000 clones, 80% seen once. The CDR3 length is 14 residues. Trimming at V came to 3 bases and at J to 4 bases, leaving 2 bases not matched to a gene. Germline CDR1 and CDR2: KGHSH and LQKENI. V usage is TRBV18 and J usage is TRBJ1-2; 10 bases line up with TRBD1. Sequencing was done on a sample of peripheral blood. This clonotype originated in a woman aged 45-65 years with acute or convalescent COVID-19. The CDR3 coding sequence is TGTGCCAGCTCACCGGACAGGGGGGCCTATGGCTACACCTTC. Residues: CASSPDRGAYGYTF. The whole variable domain, remainder taken from reference TRBV18 and TRBJ1-2, is NAGVMQNPRHLVRRRGQEARLRCSPMKGHSHVYWYRQLPEEGLKFMVYLQKENIIDESGMPKERFSAEFPKEGPSILRIQQVVRGDSAAYFCASSPDRGAYGYTFGSGTRLTVV.